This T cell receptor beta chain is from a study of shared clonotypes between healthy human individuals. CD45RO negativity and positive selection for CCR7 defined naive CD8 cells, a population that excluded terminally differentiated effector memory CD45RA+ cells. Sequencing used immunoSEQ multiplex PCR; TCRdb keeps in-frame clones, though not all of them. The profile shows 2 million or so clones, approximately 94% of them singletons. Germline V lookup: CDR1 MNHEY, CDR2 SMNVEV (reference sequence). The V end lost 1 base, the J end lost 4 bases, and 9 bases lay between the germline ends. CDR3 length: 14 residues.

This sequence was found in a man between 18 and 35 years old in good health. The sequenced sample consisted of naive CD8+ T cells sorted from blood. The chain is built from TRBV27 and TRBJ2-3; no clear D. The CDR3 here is CASSLYPSADTQYF. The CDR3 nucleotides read TGTGCCAGCAGTTTATACCCTTCCGCAGATACGCAGTATTTT.